The clone carrying this T cell receptor (beta chain) was recorded at least ten times. Its antigen is as yet unknown. Germline is not matched at one junction end, which may reflect a read error. Template switching with 5'RACE generated the TCR cDNA and added a universal primer site and UMIs. Each CDR3 protein is one row after TCRdb ran MiXCR on the 5' RACE reads. The sample includes a few hundred thousand distinct CDR3 sequences, approximately 7% of them seen just once. Germline V CDR1 and CDR2: SGHRS, YFSETQ. The CDR3 runs to 17 residues. The data stem from a study of T cells after yellow fever vaccination. Across the whole study: Those fractions that held only low numbers of cells were prepared using the SMART-Seq v4 Ultra Low Input RNA kit. Study-wide results and caveats: Sorted repertoires could include abundant contaminating clonotypes from bulk cells.

V gene TRBV5-1 combines with J gene TRBJ2-3; 9 nucleotides agree with TRBD2. The TCR sequence derives from a man between 18 and 35 years old who received the YFV17D yellow fever vaccine. The sequencing here drew on PBMCs, taken roughly 47 days after the first yellow fever vaccination. CDR3 region: CASSLDLSGAGTSTDSF. CDR3 sequence (DNA): TGCGCCAGCAGCTTGGATCTTTCTGGCGCGGGGACTAGCACAGATAGTTTT.